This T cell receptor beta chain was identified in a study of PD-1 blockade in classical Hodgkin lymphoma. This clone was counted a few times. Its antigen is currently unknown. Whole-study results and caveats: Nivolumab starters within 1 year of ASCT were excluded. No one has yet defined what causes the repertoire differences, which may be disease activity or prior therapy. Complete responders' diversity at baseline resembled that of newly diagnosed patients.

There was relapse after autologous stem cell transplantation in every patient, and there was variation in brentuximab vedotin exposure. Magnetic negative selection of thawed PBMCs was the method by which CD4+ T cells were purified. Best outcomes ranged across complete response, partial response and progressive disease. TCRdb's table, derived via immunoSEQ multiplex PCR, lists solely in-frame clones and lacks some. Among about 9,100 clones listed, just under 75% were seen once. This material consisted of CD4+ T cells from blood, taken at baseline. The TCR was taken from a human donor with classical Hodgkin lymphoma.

CDR3 amino acids: CASSLGRTDTQYF. CDR3 nucleotides: TGTGCCAGCAGCTTAGGCCGCACAGATACGCAGTATTTT. The genes are TRBV7-2 and TRBJ2-3; D is undetermined. V gave up 1 base and J gave up 1 base, with 3 bases separating them. CDR3 size: 13 residues. CDR1 is SGHTA and CDR2 is FQGNSA in the germline V gene.